This T cell receptor (beta chain) derives from a study of identical twins. A universal primer binding site was introduced by template switching. The final cDNA contained unique molecular identifiers. Via MiXCR, TCRdb re-called the 5' RACE reads, giving one row per CDR3 protein. This table has a few hundred thousand distinct CDR3 sequences, nearly 10% appearing once. Details on this clonotype: Its specificity is unknown.

The CDR3 is 12 amino acids. Germline V gives CDR1 MNHNY, CDR2 SVGAGI (reference sequence). Trimming took 7 bases from V and 8 from J, leaving 14 bases between them. Healthy Caucasians were all of the donors. Study-wide findings and caveats: Recombination models fit unrelated individuals' TCR alpha sharing but underestimated twins'.

This sample also belongs to another study, concerning yellow fever vaccine responses in identical twins. That work contributes: Twins' vaccine T cell response reportedly seemed partly convergent, partly personalized.

The source material was PBMCs. The TCR comes from a woman between 18 and 29 years old in good health. The V and J genes are TRBV6-6 and TRBJ1-2, with D possibly being TRBD1 (5 bases). CDR3 sequence: CASMGGVIGYTF. The DNA for the CDR3 is TGTGCCAGCATGGGGGGGGTCATAGGCTACACCTTC.